What follows are 27 T cell receptor beta chains derived from one specimen sequenced in a study of low-dose radiotherapy and immunotherapy resistance in tumors. As to time point: before trial treatment. With TRAV- and TRBV-specific primers, first-strand cDNA was made, covering the alpha and beta chains. A roughly 20-cycle PCR with a constant-region primer and V-primer adapter amplified TCRs. MiXCR, applied by TCRdb to the reads, yields one record per CDR3 protein. This table holds over 65,000 distinct CDR3 sequences, 15% to 20% found once. The sample consisted of PBMCs, taken before treatment. These receptors originate from a male donor with prostate cancer.

By sample share, this clonotype is medium-sized. The rearrangement uses TRBV6-2 or TRBV6-3 and TRBJ2-5; weak D call: TRBD1 (6 bases). The germline V gene encodes CDR1 MNHEY and CDR2 SVGEGT. The V and J ends lost 7 bases and 3 bases respectively, with 12 bases between them. The CDR3 extends over 13 amino acids. The CDR3 bases are TGTGCCAGCAATCCGACAGGAAAAGAGACCCAGTACTTC. It specifies CASNPTGKETQYF.

The V and J genes are TRBV27 and TRBJ2-2; maybe TRBD1 (6 bases). V shed 6 bases and J shed 5 bases, with 7 bases lying between them. Germline V gene sequence: CDR1 MNHEY, CDR2 SMNVEV (reference sequence). The CDR3 spans 12 residues. The CDR3 DNA is TGTGCCAGCAGCACAGGGACCGGGGAGCTGTTTTTT. The encoded protein is CASSTGTGELFF.

The table lists this clonotype with many counts. This chain connects TRBV30 to TRBJ2-1; TRBD1 matches 7 bases. The trim removed 5 bases at V and 10 bases at J, leaving 5 bases unmatched. The CDR3 has 11 amino acids. The germline CDR1 and CDR2 sequences are GTSNPN and SVGIG (reference sequence). CDR3 amino acids: CAWDRVGEQFF. The CDR3 DNA is TGTGCCTGGGACAGGGTCGGGGAGCAGTTCTTC.

This clonotype was recorded many times. The DNA of the CDR3 is TGTGCCCATTCCCGGGACAGGGGAAACGAGCAGTACTTC. Translating it yields CAHSRDRGNEQYF. The V and J genes are TRBV30 and TRBJ2-7; the match to TRBD1 covers 10 bases. V trimming: 8 bases; J trimming: 5 bases; junction bases outside the gene matches: 9. CDR1 and CDR2 from the germline V gene are GTSNPN and SVGIG (reference sequence). CDR3 length equals 13 residues.

This clonotype occurred many times. The chain couples TRBV10-3 to TRBJ2-5, with TRBD1 identical over 8 bases. The CDR3 is 14 amino acids. Germline-derived CDR1 and CDR2 are ENHRY and SYGVKD. The V and J ends lost 3 bases and 5 bases, in that order; junction bases with no gene match: 5. This CDR3 is CAISDGQGAETQYF. The CDR3 DNA sequence: TGTGCCATCAGTGACGGACAGGGCGCGGAGACCCAGTACTTC.

Many counts were recorded for this clonotype. The chain joins TRBV20-1 to TRBJ2-5, with unresolved D. V was trimmed by 3 bases and J by 5 bases, leaving 4 bases between them. The germline V gene encodes CDR1 DFQATT and CDR2 SNEGSKA (reference sequence). This CDR3 contains 10 residues. CDR3 protein: CSASKETQYF. CDR3 bases: TGCAGTGCTAGTAAGGAGACCCAGTACTTC.

The sample holds many counts of this clonotype. V and J are TRBV5-1 and TRBJ1-1; D possibly corresponds to TRBD1 (5 bases). This CDR3 has 13 residues. V lost 4 bases, J lost 5 bases, and 12 bases lay in between. CDR1 and CDR2 (germline): SGHRS, YFSETQ. CDR3 bases: TGCGCCAGCAGCCCTGGGACGGCAACTGAAGCTTTCTTT. Protein: CASSPGTATEAFF.

This clonotype has ten or more counts. The chain employs TRBV12-3 or TRBV12-4 and TRBJ1-4; no firm D call. The V end lost 6 bases, the J end lost 7 bases, and 9 bases lay between the germline ends. The CDR3 is 12 amino acids. CDR3 region: CASSLSGEKLFF. The DNA of the CDR3 is TGTGCCAGCAGCCTCTCGGGTGAAAAACTGTTTTTT.

The table lists this clonotype with many counts. This chain uses TRBV20-1 with TRBJ1-2; possible D gene TRBD1, 6 bases. There are 13 residues in the CDR3. The germline V gene has CDR1 DFQATT and CDR2 SNEGSKA (reference sequence). V was trimmed by 0 bases and J by 8 bases, leaving 13 bases between them. Here the CDR3 reads CSARDGSGEGYTF. The CDR3 coding sequence is TGCAGTGCTAGAGATGGGTCAGGGGAAGGCTACACCTTC.

This clonotype was seen many times. This sequence joins TRBV7-9 and TRBJ1-5; D is unresolved. The V and J ends lost 5 bases and 5 bases respectively, with 13 bases between them. Per germline, CDR1 SEHNR and CDR2 FQNEAQ (reference sequence). The CDR3 is 14 residues long. DNA of the CDR3: TGTGCCAGCAGCGCAGTCGTAGGAGATCAGCCCCAGCATTTT. Amino acids: CASSAVVGDQPQHF.

This clonotype was observed at least ten times. V gene TRBV5-1 combines with J gene TRBJ2-1, with TRBD2 identical over 12 bases. This CDR3 has 17 residues. V gave up 4 bases and J gave up 0 bases; unmatched junction bases: 5. Germline V lookup: CDR1 SGHRS, CDR2 YFSETQ. The CDR3 nucleotides read TGCGCCAGCAGCGCCACTAGCGGGGGGATCTCCTACAATGAGCAGTTCTTC. Its protein is CASSATSGGISYNEQFF. The full variable domain, completed using reference TRBV5-1 and TRBJ2-1, is KAGVTQTPRYLIKTRGQQVTLSCSPISGHRSVSWYQQTPGQGLQFLFEYFSETQRNKGNFPGRFSGRQFSNSRSEMNVSTLELGDSALYLCASSATSGGISYNEQFFGPGTRLTVL.

This clonotype was seen at least ten times. The gene calls are TRBV30 and TRBJ2-1; 10 positions match TRBD2. CDR1 and CDR2 (germline): GTSNPN, SVGIG (reference sequence). Trimming cost V 0 bases and J 6 bases; bases outside gene matches: 8. The CDR3 sequence is 16 residues long. In DNA form, the CDR3 reads TGTGCCTGGAGTGTGCCCGAGCGGGGGGGCCTCAATGAGCAGTTCTTC. Amino acids: CAWSVPERGGLNEQFF. The complete variable domain, with remaining parts taken from reference TRBV30 and TRBJ2-1, reads SQTIHQWPATLVQPVGSPLSLECTVEGTSNPNLYWYRQAAGRGLQLLFYSVGIGQISSEVPQNLSASRPQDRQFILSSKKLLLSDSGFYLCAWSVPERGGLNEQFFGPGTRLTVL.

By share, this clonotype counts as large. The chain couples TRBV13 to TRBJ2-2; 8 bases are shared with TRBD1. The V segment lost 3 bases and the J segment 3 bases; nucleotides outside the gene matches: 3. Per germline, CDR1 PRHDT and CDR2 FYEKMQ (reference sequence). This CDR3 has 15 residues. In DNA form, the CDR3 reads TGTGCCAGCAGCTTCCTGGACAGGGACACCGGGGAGCTGTTTTTT. This sequence encodes CASSFLDRDTGELFF.

This clonotype was detected ten times or more. The V call is TRBV30, the J call TRBJ2-3; no reliable D call. The CDR3 loop spans 13 amino acids. The germline V gene encodes CDR1 GTSNPN and CDR2 SVGIG (reference sequence). Trimming shortened V by 5 bases and J by 3 bases, and 12 bases separated the two germline ends. The CDR3 bases are TGTGCCTGGTGTCTAAAGGGAACAGATACGCAGTATTTT. Its translation is CAWCLKGTDTQYF.

The chain joins TRBV20-1 to TRBJ2-7; 7 bases map to TRBD2. The CDR3 loop spans 15 amino acids. V lost 0 bases and J lost 3; bases outside the gene matches: 8. The germline gives CDR1 DFQATT, CDR2 SNEGSKA (reference sequence). The chain's CDR3 is CSARDLVGEGYEQYF. The DNA for the CDR3 is TGCAGTGCTAGAGATCTGGTAGGGGAGGGCTACGAGCAGTACTTC.

This clonotype was detected many times. V is TRBV7-2 and J is TRBJ2-2; possibly TRBD1 for D (6 bases). CDR1 and CDR2 from the germline V gene are SGHTA and FQGNSA. V lost 5 bases, J lost 5 bases, and 18 bases lay in between. The CDR3 consists of 16 residues. The CDR3 is CASSATGPMGTGELFF. The CDR3 DNA reads as TGTGCCAGCAGCGCAACAGGGCCCATGGGGACCGGGGAGCTGTTTTTT.

This clonotype was recorded many times. The chain joins TRBV7-9 to TRBJ1-2; D remains unclear. The CDR3 contains 13 residues. V was cut by 1 base and J by 8 bases, with 11 bases left in between. Germline-derived CDR1 and CDR2 are SEHNR and FQNEAQ (reference sequence). The CDR3 DNA reads as TGTGCCAGCAGCTTAGATCCGGAGGGAGGCTACACCTTC. It yields the protein CASSLDPEGGYTF.

The J gene is TRBJ2-3, the V gene TRBV3-1; D is ambiguous. V gave up 4 bases and J gave up 7 bases, with 15 bases separating them. The V gene's germline CDR1 is LGHDT and CDR2 YNNKEL (reference sequence). The CDR3 is made up of 14 amino acids. The CDR3 DNA reads as TGTGCCAGCAGCCTAACCCCAATGGGGTATACGCAGTATTTT. It codes for CASSLTPMGYTQYF.

This clonotype was picked up many times. The chain is built from TRBV21-1 and TRBJ2-7; the D call of TRBD1 is as the table states it, not checked on the DNA. TRBV21-1 is described as a pseudogene. The CDR3 is 17 residues long. Written as DNA, the CDR3 is TGTGCCAGCAGCACCTGGGACAGGGCAAGGATAAATTACGAGCAGTACTTC. Protein sequence: CASSTWDRARINYEQYF.

This clonotype was detected ten times or more. The chain is built from TRBV11-1 and TRBJ2-1; possibly TRBD2 for D (6 bases). The germline gives CDR1 SGHAT, CDR2 FQDESV (reference sequence). V was trimmed by 2 bases and J by 11 bases, leaving 22 bases between them. The CDR3 extends over 16 amino acids. CDR3 loop: CASSLRSGLGGGQQFF. The CDR3 bases are TGTGCCAGCAGCTTAAGGTCCGGGTTGGGTGGAGGGCAGCAGTTCTTC.

This clonotype was seen at least ten times. The CDR3 reads CASSFGRGWEDTQYF. The CDR3 DNA is TGCGCCAGCAGCTTTGGCAGGGGTTGGGAAGATACGCAGTATTTT. The V call is TRBV5-1, the J call TRBJ2-3; D may be TRBD1 (6 bases). The germline V gene has CDR1 SGHRS and CDR2 YFSETQ. This CDR3 contains 15 residues. The V end lost 2 bases, the J end lost 5 bases, and 15 bases lay between the germline ends.

This clonotype was counted many times. V usage is TRBV20-1 and J usage is TRBJ1-1; 9 bases align to TRBD1. The CDR3 loop spans 15 amino acids. V shed 4 bases and J 6 bases; nucleotides not matched to a gene: 12. Germline CDR1 is DFQATT and CDR2 is SNEGSKA (reference sequence). The CDR3 region has the DNA TGCAGTGCTATAGAAGGACAGGGGTATTTCGCTGAAGCTTTCTTT. It codes for CSAIEGQGYFAEAFF.

This clonotype was detected a few times. V is TRBV18 and J is TRBJ2-1, with D maybe TRBD2 (5 bases). Trimming pared 4 bases from V and 8 bases from J, leaving 12 bases between. The V gene's germline CDR1 is KGHSH and CDR2 LQKENI. This CDR3 is built from 13 residues. CDR3 nucleotides: TGTGCCAGCTCACTAATCACTAGGGATGAGCAGTTCTTC. Translation: CASSLITRDEQFF.

Ten or more counts support this clonotype. The chain links TRBV6-2 or TRBV6-3 to TRBJ2-3; D is uncertain. The CDR3 is made up of 8 amino acids. The V gene's germline CDR1 is MNHEY and CDR2 SVGEGT. Trimming pared 7 bases from V and 10 bases from J, leaving 3 bases between. The CDR3: CASTAQYF. CDR3 nucleotide sequence: TGTGCCAGCACCGCGCAGTATTTT.

This clonotype appeared many times. The chain joins TRBV23-1 to TRBJ2-5; TRBD1 agrees at 9 bases. TRBV23-1 is sorted into the ORF group, with uncertain function. This CDR3 spans 15 amino acids. With 10 bases clipped from V and 5 bases from J, the junction kept 14 bases outside the gene matches. CDR3: CATGLTGGLRETQYF. CDR3 nucleotides: TGCGCCACCGGTCTAACAGGGGGCCTTCGGGAGACCCAGTACTTC.

This clonotype was recorded once. The V and J genes are TRBV5-1 and TRBJ2-3, with D maybe TRBD2 (5 bases). This CDR3 has 14 residues. The germline V gene encodes CDR1 SGHRS and CDR2 YFSETQ. The V and J ends lost 4 bases and 6 bases respectively, with 15 bases between them. The CDR3 here is CASSKEAGVDTQYF. Here the CDR3 DNA reads TGCGCCAGCAGCAAGGAGGCAGGCGTGGATACGCAGTATTTT.

This clonotype was counted many times. The chain carries TRBV7-3 and TRBJ2-6; 12 positions agree with TRBD1. With 2 bases clipped from V and 3 bases from J, the junction kept 8 bases outside the gene matches. The germline CDR1 and CDR2 sequences are SGHTA and FQGTGA. This CDR3 spans 19 amino acids. This CDR3 is CASSLGSGTGGIGANVLTF. CDR3 nucleotide sequence: TGTGCCAGCAGCTTAGGATCCGGGACAGGGGGCATTGGGGCCAACGTCCTGACTTTC.